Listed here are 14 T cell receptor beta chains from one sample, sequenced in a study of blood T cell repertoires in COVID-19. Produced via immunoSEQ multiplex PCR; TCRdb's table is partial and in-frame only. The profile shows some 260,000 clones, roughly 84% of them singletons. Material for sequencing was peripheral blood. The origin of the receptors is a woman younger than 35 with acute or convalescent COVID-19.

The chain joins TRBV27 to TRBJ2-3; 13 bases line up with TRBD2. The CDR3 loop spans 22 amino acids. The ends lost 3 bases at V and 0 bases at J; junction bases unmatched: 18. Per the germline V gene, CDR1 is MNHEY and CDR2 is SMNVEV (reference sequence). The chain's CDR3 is CASSFVSPSGLAGYSSTDTQYF. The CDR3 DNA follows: TGTGCCAGCAGTTTCGTCAGCCCCTCGGGACTAGCGGGATACTCTAGCACAGATACGCAGTATTTT.

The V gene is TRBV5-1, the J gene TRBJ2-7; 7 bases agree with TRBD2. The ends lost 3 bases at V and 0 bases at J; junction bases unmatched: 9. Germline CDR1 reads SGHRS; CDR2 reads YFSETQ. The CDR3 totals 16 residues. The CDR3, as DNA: TGCGCCAGCAGCTCTCCGGCTGGGAGGGACTCCTACGAGCAGTACTTC. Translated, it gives CASSSPAGRDSYEQYF.

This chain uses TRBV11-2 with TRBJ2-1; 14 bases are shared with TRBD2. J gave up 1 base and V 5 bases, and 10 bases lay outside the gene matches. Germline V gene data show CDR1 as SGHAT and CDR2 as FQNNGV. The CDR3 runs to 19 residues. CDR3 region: CASSLRLAGGPGSYNEQFF. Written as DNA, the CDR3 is TGTGCCAGCAGCCTACGACTAGCGGGAGGGCCGGGGTCCTACAATGAGCAGTTCTTC.

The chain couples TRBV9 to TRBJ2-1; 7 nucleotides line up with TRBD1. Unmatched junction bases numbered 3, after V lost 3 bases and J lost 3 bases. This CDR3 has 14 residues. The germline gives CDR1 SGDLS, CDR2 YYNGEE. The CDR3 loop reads CASSAYRGYNEQFF. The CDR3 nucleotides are TGTGCCAGCAGCGCATACAGGGGCTACAATGAGCAGTTCTTC.

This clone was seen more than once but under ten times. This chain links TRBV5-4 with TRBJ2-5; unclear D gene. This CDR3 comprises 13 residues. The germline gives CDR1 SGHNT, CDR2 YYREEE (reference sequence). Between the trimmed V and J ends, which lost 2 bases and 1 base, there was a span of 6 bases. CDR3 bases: TGTGCCAGCAGCTTCGGCGGCCAAGAGACCCAGTACTTC. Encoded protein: CASSFGGQETQYF.

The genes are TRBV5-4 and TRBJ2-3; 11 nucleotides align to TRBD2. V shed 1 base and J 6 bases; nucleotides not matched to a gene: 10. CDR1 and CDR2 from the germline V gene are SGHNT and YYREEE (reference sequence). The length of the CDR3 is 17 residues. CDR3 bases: TGTGCCAGCAGCTTGACTATAGCGGGAGGGCCACGGGATACGCAGTATTTT. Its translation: CASSLTIAGGPRDTQYF.

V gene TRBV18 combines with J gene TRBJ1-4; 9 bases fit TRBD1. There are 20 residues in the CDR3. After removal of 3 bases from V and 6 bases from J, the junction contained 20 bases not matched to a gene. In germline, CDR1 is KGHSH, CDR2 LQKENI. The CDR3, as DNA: TGTGCCAGCTCACCCTTCCTAGTCCCGGGACAGGGTACTAGCGATGAAAAACTGTTTTTT. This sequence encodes CASSPFLVPGQGTSDEKLFF.

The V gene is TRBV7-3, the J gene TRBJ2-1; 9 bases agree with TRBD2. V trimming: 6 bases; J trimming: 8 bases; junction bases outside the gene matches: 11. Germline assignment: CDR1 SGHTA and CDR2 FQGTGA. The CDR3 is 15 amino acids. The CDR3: CASSPRVAGVDEQFF. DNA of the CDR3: TGTGCCAGCAGTCCTAGGGTAGCGGGAGTCGATGAGCAGTTCTTC.

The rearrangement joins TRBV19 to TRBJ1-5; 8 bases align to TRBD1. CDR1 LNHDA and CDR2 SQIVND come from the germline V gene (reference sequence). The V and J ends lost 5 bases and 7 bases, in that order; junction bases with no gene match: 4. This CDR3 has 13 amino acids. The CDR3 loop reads CASSWTGHQPQHF. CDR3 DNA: TGTGCCAGTAGTTGGACAGGGCACCAGCCCCAGCATTTT.

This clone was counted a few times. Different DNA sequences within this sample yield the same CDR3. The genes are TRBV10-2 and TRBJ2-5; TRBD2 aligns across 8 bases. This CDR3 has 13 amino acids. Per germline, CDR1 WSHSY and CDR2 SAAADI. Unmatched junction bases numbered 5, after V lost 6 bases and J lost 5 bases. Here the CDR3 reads CASRLAGGETQYF. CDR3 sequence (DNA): TGCGCCAGCAGGCTAGCGGGTGGGGAGACCCAGTACTTC.

In nucleotides, the CDR3 is TGTGCCAGCAGTCGGACAGGGACGGCCACTGAAGCTTTCTTT. It encodes CASSRTGTATEAFF. The chain is built from TRBV6-5 and TRBJ1-1, with 8 bases matching TRBD1. V dropped 5 bases and J dropped 4; count of bases not matched to a gene: 6. Per germline, CDR1 MNHEY and CDR2 SVGAGI. The CDR3 totals 14 residues.

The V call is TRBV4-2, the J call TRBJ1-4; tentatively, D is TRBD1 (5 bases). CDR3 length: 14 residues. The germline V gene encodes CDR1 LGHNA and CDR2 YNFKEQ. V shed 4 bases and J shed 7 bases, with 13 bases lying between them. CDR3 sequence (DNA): TGTGCCAGCAGCCCCCAAGGAGGGGCTGAAAAACTGTTTTTT. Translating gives CASSPQGGAEKLFF.

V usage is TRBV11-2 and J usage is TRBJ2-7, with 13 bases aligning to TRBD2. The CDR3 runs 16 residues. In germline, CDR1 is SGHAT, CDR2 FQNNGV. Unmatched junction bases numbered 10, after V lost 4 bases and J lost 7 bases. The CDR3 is CASSSGTSGKWWEQYF. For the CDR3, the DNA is TGTGCCAGCAGCTCAGGGACTAGCGGGAAGTGGTGGGAGCAGTACTTC.

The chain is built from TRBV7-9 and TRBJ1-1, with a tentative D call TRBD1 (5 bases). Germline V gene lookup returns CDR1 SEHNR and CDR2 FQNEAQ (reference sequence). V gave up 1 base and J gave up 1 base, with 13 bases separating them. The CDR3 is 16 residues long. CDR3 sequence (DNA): TGTGCCAGCAGCTTAGGTGGCCAGGGTCGGAACACTGAAGCTTTCTTT. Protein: CASSLGGQGRNTEAFF.